This record looks at one TCR beta chain sequence and its context. There are 16 residues in the CDR3. V shed 1 base and J shed 0 bases, with 11 bases lying between them. Germline V gives CDR1 MDHEN, CDR2 SYDVKM. This sample stems from a study of technical replicates of blood from a handful of donors. The method was immunoSEQ multiplex PCR; TCRdb's version includes in-frame clones alone and lacks a portion of them. The repertoire consists of around 100,000 clones, with around 96% occurring once and the leading ten covering roughly 0.35%. This TCR derives from a human donor in good health. Sequencing was done on a sample of T cells isolated from PBMCs. The gene calls are TRBV28 and TRBJ2-3, with D possibly TRBD1 on 5 matching bases. This chain's CDR3 is CASSLYLQASTDTQYF. The CDR3 DNA is TGTGCCAGCAGTTTATACCTACAGGCTAGCACAGATACGCAGTATTTT.